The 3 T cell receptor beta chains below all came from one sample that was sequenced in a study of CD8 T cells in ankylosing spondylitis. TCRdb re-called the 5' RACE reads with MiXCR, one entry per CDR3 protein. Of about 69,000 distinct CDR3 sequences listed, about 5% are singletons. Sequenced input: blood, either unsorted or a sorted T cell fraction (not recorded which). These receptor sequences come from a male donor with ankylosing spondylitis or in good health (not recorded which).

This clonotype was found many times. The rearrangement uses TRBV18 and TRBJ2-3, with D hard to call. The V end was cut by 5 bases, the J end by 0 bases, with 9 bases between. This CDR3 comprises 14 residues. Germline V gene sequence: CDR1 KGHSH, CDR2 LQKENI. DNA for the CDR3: TGTGCCAGCTCATCGGTCCCGAGCACAGATACGCAGTATTTT. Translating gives CASSSVPSTDTQYF. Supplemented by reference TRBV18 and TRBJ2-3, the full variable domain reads NAGVMQNPRHLVRRRGQEARLRCSPMKGHSHVYWYRQLPEEGLKFMVYLQKENIIDESGMPKERFSAEFPKEGPSILRIQQVVRGDSAAYFCASSSVPSTDTQYFGPGTRLTVL.

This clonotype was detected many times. The CDR3 DNA follows: TGTGCCAGCAGCTCCCCGGACAGACAGACTGAAGCTTTCTTT. Translation gives CASSSPDRQTEAFF. The V gene is TRBV5-4, the J gene TRBJ1-1; D perhaps matches TRBD1 (6 bases). Germline assignment: CDR1 SGHNT and CDR2 YYREEE (reference sequence). The V gene lost 3 bases and the J gene lost 5 bases, with 14 bases spanning the gap. This CDR3 is 14 amino acids long.

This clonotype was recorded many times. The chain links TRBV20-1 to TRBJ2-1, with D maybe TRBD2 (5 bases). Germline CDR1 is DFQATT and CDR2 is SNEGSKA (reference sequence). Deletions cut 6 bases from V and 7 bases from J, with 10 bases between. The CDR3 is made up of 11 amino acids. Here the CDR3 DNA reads TGCAGTGCGGCTACTAGGAATGAGCAGTTCTTC. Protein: CSAATRNEQFF.